This record concerns one TCR beta chain sequence. Its antigen remains unknown. This sample stems from a study of CD8+ T cells in alopecia areata. Findings of the study overall: Possibly as an HLA-related effect, TCR sharing across patients appeared less clear than in mice. More clonal than normal scalp was lesional scalp, particularly alopecia totalis/universalis.

Germline CDR1 and CDR2: MNHEY and SMNVEV (reference sequence). The CDR3 runs 16 residues. Between the trimmed V and J ends, which lost 1 base and 3 bases, there was a span of 10 bases. Following extraction, RNA underwent reverse transcription to cDNA, which served as the sequencing template. Clones were read by immunoSEQ multiplex PCR, and TCRdb kept only the in-frame ones, dropping some. Here the sample spans 150,000 to 200,000 clones, about 54% being singletons. The sequence came from a human donor in good health. This sequence joins TRBV27 and TRBJ2-6; a possible D gene is TRBD2 (7 bases). The source material was CD4+ T cells sorted from blood. The CDR3, as DNA: TGTGCCAGCAGTTTATGGGGGGGCTTTGGGGCCAACGTCCTGACTTTC. It translates to CASSLWGGFGANVLTF. Variable domain in full (rest from reference TRBV27 and TRBJ2-6): EAQVTQNPRYLITVTGKKLTVTCSQNMNHEYMSWYRQDPGLGLRQIYYSMNVEVTDKGDVPEGYKVSRKEKRNFPLILESPSPNQTSLYFCASSLWGGFGANVLTFGAGSRLTVL.